What follows is one TCR beta chain and its context. What it binds is not known. Amplification used 60 Vbeta primers and 13 Jbeta primers. The assay was immunoSEQ multiplex PCR, and TCRdb's table has in-frame clones only and misses some. Of over 150,000 clones detected, 65% to 80% appear once; the ten largest clones hold around 4%. The data were taken from a study of cytomegalovirus exposure and HLA in healthy donors. Study-wide results and caveats: Many donors carried some public TCRs, although rarity characterized most TCR sequences.

Germline V lookup: CDR1 SGHTA, CDR2 FQGTGA. This CDR3 has 16 amino acids. Trimming cost V 5 bases and J 5 bases; bases outside gene matches: 10. The receptor's source is a man aged 35 to 55 in good health and CMV-seronegative. This chain uses TRBV7-3 with TRBJ2-2, with 8 bases identical to TRBD1. Sequences were obtained from PBMCs. The CDR3, as DNA: TGTGCCAGCAGCGGAAGACAGGGGAAAGGTACCGGGGAGCTGTTTTTT. Its translation: CASSGRQGKGTGELFF.